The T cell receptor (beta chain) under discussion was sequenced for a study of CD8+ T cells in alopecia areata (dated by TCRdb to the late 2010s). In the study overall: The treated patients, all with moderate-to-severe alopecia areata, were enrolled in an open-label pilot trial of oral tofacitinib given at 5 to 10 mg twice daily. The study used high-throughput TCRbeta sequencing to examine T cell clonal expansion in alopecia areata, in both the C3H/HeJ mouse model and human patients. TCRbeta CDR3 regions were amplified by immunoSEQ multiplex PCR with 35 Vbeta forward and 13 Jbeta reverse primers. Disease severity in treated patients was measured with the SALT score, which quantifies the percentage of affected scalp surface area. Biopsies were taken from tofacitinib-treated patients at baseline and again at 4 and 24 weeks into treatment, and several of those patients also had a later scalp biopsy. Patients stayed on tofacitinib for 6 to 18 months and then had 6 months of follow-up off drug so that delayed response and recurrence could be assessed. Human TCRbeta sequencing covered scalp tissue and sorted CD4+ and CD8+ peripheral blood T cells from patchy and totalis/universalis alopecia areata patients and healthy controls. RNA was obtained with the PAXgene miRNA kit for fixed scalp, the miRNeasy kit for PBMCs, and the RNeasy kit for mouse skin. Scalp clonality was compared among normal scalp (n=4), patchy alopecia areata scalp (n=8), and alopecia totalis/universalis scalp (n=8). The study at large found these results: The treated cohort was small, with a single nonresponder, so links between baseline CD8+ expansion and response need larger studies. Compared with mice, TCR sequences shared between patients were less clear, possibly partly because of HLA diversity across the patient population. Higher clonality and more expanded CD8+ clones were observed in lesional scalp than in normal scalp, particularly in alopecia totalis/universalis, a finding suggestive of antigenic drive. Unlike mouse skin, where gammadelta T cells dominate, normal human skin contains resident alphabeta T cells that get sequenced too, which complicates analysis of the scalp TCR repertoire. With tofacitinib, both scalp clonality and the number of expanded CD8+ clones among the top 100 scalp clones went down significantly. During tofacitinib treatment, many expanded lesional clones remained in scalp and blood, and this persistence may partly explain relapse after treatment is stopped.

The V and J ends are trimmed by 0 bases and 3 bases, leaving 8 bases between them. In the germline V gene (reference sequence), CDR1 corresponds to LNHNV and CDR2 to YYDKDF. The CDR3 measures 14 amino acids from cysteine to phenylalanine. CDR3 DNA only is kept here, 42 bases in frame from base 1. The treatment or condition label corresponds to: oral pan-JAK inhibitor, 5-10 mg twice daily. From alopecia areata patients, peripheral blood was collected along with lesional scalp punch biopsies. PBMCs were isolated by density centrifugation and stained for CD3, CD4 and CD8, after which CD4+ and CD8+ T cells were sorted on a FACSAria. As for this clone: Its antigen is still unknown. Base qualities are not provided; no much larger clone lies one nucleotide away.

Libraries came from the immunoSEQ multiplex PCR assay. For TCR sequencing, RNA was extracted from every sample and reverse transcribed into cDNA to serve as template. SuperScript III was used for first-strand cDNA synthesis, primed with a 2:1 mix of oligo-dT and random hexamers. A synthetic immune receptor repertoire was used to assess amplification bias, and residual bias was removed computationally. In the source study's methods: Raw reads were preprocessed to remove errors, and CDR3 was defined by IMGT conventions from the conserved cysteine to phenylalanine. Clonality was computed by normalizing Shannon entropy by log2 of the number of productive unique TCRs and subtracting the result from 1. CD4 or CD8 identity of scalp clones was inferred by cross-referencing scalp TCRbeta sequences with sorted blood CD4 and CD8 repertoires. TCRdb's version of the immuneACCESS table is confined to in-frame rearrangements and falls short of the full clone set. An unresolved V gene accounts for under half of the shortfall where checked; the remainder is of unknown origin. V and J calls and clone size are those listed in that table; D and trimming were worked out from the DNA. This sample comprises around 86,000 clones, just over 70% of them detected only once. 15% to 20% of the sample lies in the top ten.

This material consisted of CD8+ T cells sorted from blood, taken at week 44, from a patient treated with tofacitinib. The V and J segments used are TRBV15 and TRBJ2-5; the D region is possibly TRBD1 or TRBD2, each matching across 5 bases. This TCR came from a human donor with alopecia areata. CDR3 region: CATSRDMGEETQYF. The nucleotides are TGTGCCACCAGCAGAGATATGGGGGAAGAGACCCAGTACTTC.